Listed below are T cell receptor beta chains from one sample, sequenced in a study of cytomegalovirus exposure and HLA in healthy donors. Produced via immunoSEQ multiplex PCR; TCRdb's table is partial and in-frame only. The data hold about 110,000 clones, with roughly 80% observed a single time. Sequencing was carried out using PBMCs. The receptors originated from a man aged 25 to 40 in good health and CMV-seropositive. Both conserved end residues are part of each CDR3. The order of the fields is D gene, clone size, V gene, J gene, CDR3 DNA, CDR3 protein. A D gene is named only where the DNA matches it firmly. Size is stated for part of the rows, as once, few or many counts, or as a class when the clone is expanded.

>TRBD1|-|TRBV4-1|TRBJ1-1
TGCGCCAGCAGCCAATCAGGGGGCCGGGACACTGAAGCTTTCTTT
CASSQSGGRDTEAFF
>TRBD2|-|TRBV6-1|TRBJ2-3
TGTGCCAGCACCAACCGCGGGGGGGCGGCAGATACGCAGTATTTT
CASTNRGGAADTQYF
>-|few|TRBV7-3|TRBJ2-6
TGTTCCAGCAGCCCCTCCGGAGGATTTTCTGGGGCCAACGTCCTGACTTTC
CSSSPSGGFSGANVLTF
>-|-|TRBV7-2|TRBJ2-7
TGTGCCAGCAGCTTACAGGGGCGGCAGTACGAGCAGTACTTC
CASSLQGRQYEQYF
>-|-|TRBV7-9|TRBJ2-2
TGTGCCAGCAGCTTCAGTCCGCTTTACACCGGGGAGCTGTTTTTT
CASSFSPLYTGELFF
>TRBD1|-|TRBV25-1|TRBJ1-1
TGTGCCAGCAGTGAATCCCGGACAGGGGACACTGAAGCTTTCTTT
CASSESRTGDTEAFF
>-|once|TRBV6-1|TRBJ1-1
TGTGCCAGCAGTGAAAGGGGCAGGGATGGCACTGAAGCTTTCTTT
CASSERGRDGTEAFF
>-|-|TRBV5-6|TRBJ2-3
TGTGCCAGCAGCCGCCGGACAGCCCCCGCCACAGATACGCAGTATTTT
CASSRRTAPATDTQYF
>-|-|TRBV10-3|TRBJ2-7
TGTGCCATCAGTGAGTCAAGGAGAGCCTACGAGCAGTACTTC
CAISESRRAYEQYF
>-|-|TRBV30|TRBJ2-2
TGTGCCTGGATACGTCAGATGAACACCGGGGAGCTGTTTTTT
CAWIRQMNTGELFF
>-|-|TRBV10-3|TRBJ2-1
TGTGCCATCAGTGAGTTGGCAGGATCCTACAATGAGCAGTTCTTC
CAISELAGSYNEQFF
>TRBD1|-|TRBV6-6|TRBJ1-5
TGTGCCAGCAGTTACACAGGGGGTTTCCAGCCCCAGCATTTT
CASSYTGGFQPQHF
>TRBD2|-|TRBV11-2|TRBJ2-1
TGTGCCAGCAGCTTGCTTTCCGGGACTAGTGGCTATGAGCAGTTCTTC
CASSLLSGTSGYEQFF
>TRBD2|-|TRBV10-3|TRBJ2-1
TGTGCCATCAGTGAACGAACGGGGGGGTCCTATGAGCAGTTCTTC
CAISERTGGSYEQFF
>TRBD1|-|TRBV18|TRBJ2-5
TGTGCCAGCTCACCGTCCCAGCAGGGGGCAGGCGAGACCCAGTACTTC
CASSPSQQGAGETQYF
>-|-|TRBV5-1|TRBJ1-5
TGCGCCAGCAGCGCCCAGGGCTCGTCTGTTAATCAGCCCCAGCATTTT
CASSAQGSSVNQPQHF
>-|-|TRBV6-4|TRBJ2-4
TGTGCCAGCACCAAAACCCAACTCTTAATAGCCAAAAACATTCAGTACTTC
CASTKTQLLIAKNIQYF
>-|-|TRBV19|TRBJ1-2
TGTGCCAGTAGTATTCCCAGGGGATTTTATGGCTACACCTTC
CASSIPRGFYGYTF
>TRBD1|-|TRBV5-1|TRBJ2-7
TGCGCCAGCAGCGGGGGGGGGACAGGGCTGTACGAGCAGTACTTC
CASSGGGTGLYEQYF
>TRBD2|-|TRBV19|TRBJ2-3
TGTGCCAGTAGTATCTTGGGGGGGGGAACAGATACGCAGTATTTT
CASSILGGGTDTQYF
>-|-|TRBV10-2|TRBJ2-2
TGCGCCAGCAGACAGGGAGACACCGGGGAGCTGTTTTTT
CASRQGDTGELFF
>TRBD1|-|TRBV6-5|TRBJ1-4
TGTGCCAGCAAAGGAGGGGGCGTCAATGAAAAACTGTTTTTT
CASKGGGVNEKLFF
>TRBD1|few|TRBV4-2|TRBJ1-2
TGTGCCAGCAGCCAAGCCCTGAGGTTGACAGGGGACTATGGCTACACCTTC
CASSQALRLTGDYGYTF